The rows below give T cell receptor beta chains drawn from one sample of a study of CD8 T cells in Susac syndrome. Via MiXCR, TCRdb re-called the immunoSEQ multiplex PCR reads, giving one row per CDR3 protein. The top ten clones hold roughly 0.48% of a sample with 100,000 to 150,000 distinct CDR3 sequences, roughly 80% of them seen once. The sequencing input was CD8+ T cells from PBMCs. The receptors shown here come from a human donor with multiple sclerosis. Each CDR3 is given with its conserved first and last residue. Each record gives: CDR3 length, D gene, clone size, V gene, J gene, CDR3 protein, CDR3 DNA. D genes are given only for firm matches. Size values are once, few and many counts, or a class for expanded clones, and some rows have none.

length: 12
D: -
size: -
V: TRBV25-1
J: TRBJ1-2
CDR3: CASSEYIDGYTF
DNA: TGTGCCAGCAGTGAATATATAGATGGCTACACCTTC

length: 17
D: TRBD1
size: -
V: TRBV7-9
J: TRBJ2-2
CDR3: CASSLSMGTGGTGELFF
DNA: TGTGCCAGCAGCTTAAGCATGGGGACAGGGGGCACCGGGGAGCTGTTTTTT

length: 16
D: -
size: few
V: TRBV4-2
J: TRBJ1-1
CDR3: CASSQEFYRVTGEAFF
DNA: TGTGCCAGCAGCCAAGAATTCTATCGGGTCACCGGTGAAGCTTTCTTT

length: 16
D: -
size: -
V: TRBV4-2
J: TRBJ1-5
CDR3: CASSQEREYSNQPQHF
DNA: TGTGCCAGCAGCCAAGAAAGGGAATATAGCAATCAGCCCCAGCATTTT

length: 18
D: -
size: -
V: TRBV19
J: TRBJ2-1
CDR3: CASSTDGGSPFGENEQFF
DNA: TGTGCCAGTAGTACGGACGGGGGATCCCCCTTTGGTGAGAATGAGCAGTTCTTC

length: 16
D: -
size: -
V: TRBV7-3
J: TRBJ2-1
CDR3: CASSSRGTRDYNEQFF
DNA: TGTGCCAGCAGCTCGAGGGGGACCAGGGATTACAATGAGCAGTTCTTC

length: 17
D: TRBD1
size: -
V: TRBV6-5
J: TRBJ1-4
CDR3: CASSLNRGLGTNEKLFF
DNA: TGTGCCAGCAGTTTAAACAGGGGGCTTGGGACTAATGAAAAACTGTTTTTT

length: 16
D: -
size: once
V: TRBV27
J: TRBJ2-1
CDR3: CASSFRANEMYNEQFF
DNA: TGTGCCAGCAGTTTTAGGGCGAACGAGATGTACAATGAGCAGTTCTTC

length: 13
D: TRBD1
size: -
V: TRBV19
J: TRBJ1-2
CDR3: CASSHGTGESYTF
DNA: TGTGCCAGTAGTCACGGGACAGGGGAAAGCTACACCTTC

length: 17
D: -
size: -
V: TRBV13
J: TRBJ2-1
CDR3: CASSDRDFGSSYNEQFF
DNA: TGTGCCAGCAGCGACCGGGACTTCGGGAGCTCCTACAATGAGCAGTTCTTC

length: 12
D: -
size: -
V: TRBV7-9
J: TRBJ2-7
CDR3: CASSPLSYEQYF
DNA: TGTGCCAGCAGCCCGCTGAGTTACGAGCAGTACTTC

length: 16
D: TRBD2
size: -
V: TRBV13
J: TRBJ2-1
CDR3: CASSLVLAGGVHEQFF
DNA: TGTGCCAGCAGCTTAGTCCTAGCGGGAGGTGTGCATGAGCAGTTCTTC

length: 14
D: TRBD2
size: -
V: TRBV7-2
J: TRBJ2-5
CDR3: CASSRRGVQETQYF
DNA: TGTGCCAGCAGCCGACGGGGGGTTCAAGAGACCCAGTACTTC

length: 15
D: -
size: -
V: TRBV5-4
J: TRBJ2-5
CDR3: CASSLGFPPQETQYF
DNA: TGTGCCAGCAGCTTAGGATTCCCTCCTCAAGAGACCCAGTACTTC

length: 13
D: -
size: few
V: TRBV6-6
J: TRBJ2-7
CDR3: CASSYDRSYEQYF
DNA: TGTGCCAGCAGTTACGACAGATCCTACGAGCAGTACTTC

length: 13
D: -
size: -
V: TRBV29-1
J: TRBJ1-1
CDR3: CSVDQGYNTEAFF
DNA: TGCAGCGTTGATCAGGGTTATAACACTGAAGCTTTCTTT

length: 15
D: TRBD2
size: few
V: TRBV6-5
J: TRBJ2-3
CDR3: CASSYLAGVADTQYF
DNA: TGTGCCAGCAGTTACTTGGCGGGAGTGGCAGATACGCAGTATTTT

length: 14
D: -
size: -
V: TRBV11-2
J: TRBJ2-5
CDR3: CASSLESYEETQYF
DNA: TGTGCCAGCAGCCTAGAGTCGTACGAGGAGACCCAGTACTTC

length: 16
D: -
size: -
V: TRBV28
J: TRBJ1-5
CDR3: CASGVLDMYSNQPQHF
DNA: TGTGCCAGCGGAGTTTTAGATATGTATAGCAATCAGCCCCAGCATTTT

length: 14
D: -
size: few
V: TRBV6-1
J: TRBJ2-2
CDR3: CASSELAASGELFF
DNA: TGTGCCAGCAGTGAGCTTGCGGCGTCAGGGGAGCTGTTTTTT

length: 17
D: TRBD1
size: -
V: TRBV28
J: TRBJ2-5
CDR3: CASSLWTRTGGEWTQYF
DNA: TGTGCCAGCAGTTTATGGACCCGGACAGGGGGAGAGTGGACCCAGTACTTC

length: 15
D: -
size: -
V: TRBV5-8
J: TRBJ2-3
CDR3: CASSNQGSYTDTQYF
DNA: TGTGCCAGCAGCAACCAAGGTTCCTACACAGATACGCAGTATTTT

length: 13
D: -
size: -
V: TRBV20-1
J: TRBJ1-1
CDR3: CSAMDGFNTEAFF
DNA: TGCAGTGCTATGGATGGGTTCAACACTGAAGCTTTCTTT

length: 16
D: TRBD2
size: -
V: TRBV24-1
J: TRBJ2-3
CDR3: CATSDLASGSADTQYF
DNA: TGTGCCACCAGTGATTTAGCTAGCGGGAGTGCAGATACGCAGTATTTT

length: 14
D: TRBD2
size: -
V: TRBV7-9
J: TRBJ2-2
CDR3: CAPRDGGRTGELFF
DNA: TGTGCCCCCCGGGACGGGGGGAGGACCGGGGAGCTGTTTTTT

length: 13
D: -
size: few
V: TRBV24-1
J: TRBJ2-2
CDR3: CATSDLDTGELFF
DNA: TGTGCCACCAGTGATTTGGACACCGGGGAGCTGTTTTTT

length: 13
D: -
size: -
V: TRBV19
J: TRBJ1-1
CDR3: CASDQGSPAEAFF
DNA: TGTGCCAGCGACCAGGGAAGCCCCGCTGAAGCTTTCTTT

length: 15
D: TRBD1
size: few
V: TRBV9
J: TRBJ2-5
CDR3: CASSIGQGASETQYF
DNA: TGTGCCAGCAGCATCGGACAGGGGGCCTCGGAGACCCAGTACTTC

length: 11
D: -
size: -
V: TRBV28
J: TRBJ2-2
CDR3: CASSPLGELFF
DNA: TGTGCCAGCAGTCCCCTCGGGGAGCTGTTTTTT

length: 13
D: -
size: -
V: TRBV20-1
J: TRBJ1-2
CDR3: CSVGTMAHYGYTF
DNA: TGCAGTGTTGGCACTATGGCACACTATGGCTACACCTTC

length: 15
D: -
size: few
V: TRBV4-1
J: TRBJ2-1
CDR3: CASSQEDWAYNEQFF
DNA: TGCGCCAGCAGCCAGGAGGATTGGGCCTACAATGAGCAGTTCTTC

length: 16
D: TRBD1
size: -
V: TRBV23-1
J: TRBJ1-1
CDR3: CASSQDHRGGDTEAFF
DNA: TGCGCCAGCAGTCAGGACCACAGGGGCGGGGACACTGAAGCTTTCTTT

length: 18
D: -
size: -
V: TRBV4-1
J: TRBJ2-3
CDR3: CASSPTGVAGMGTDTQYF
DNA: TGCGCCAGCAGCCCTACGGGGGTTGCAGGAATGGGCACAGATACGCAGTATTTT

length: 17
D: TRBD2
size: -
V: TRBV20-1
J: TRBJ2-3
CDR3: CSARTSGGLKGTDTQYF
DNA: TGCAGTGCAAGGACTAGCGGGGGGTTGAAGGGCACAGATACGCAGTATTTT

length: 17
D: -
size: -
V: TRBV6-1
J: TRBJ2-1
CDR3: CASSEAIHESSYNEQFF
DNA: TGTGCCAGCAGTGAAGCGATTCACGAGAGCTCCTACAATGAGCAGTTCTTC

length: 15
D: -
size: -
V: TRBV6-2/TRBV6-3
J: TRBJ2-2
CDR3: CASSYVGLLTGELFF
DNA: TGTGCCAGCAGTTACGTGGGACTGCTCACCGGGGAGCTGTTTTTT

length: 13
D: -
size: -
V: TRBV19
J: TRBJ2-1
CDR3: CASSIDLWIEQFF
DNA: TGTGCCAGTAGTATAGATCTATGGATTGAGCAGTTCTTC

length: 13
D: -
size: -
V: TRBV28
J: TRBJ1-4
CDR3: CASSLRGSEKLFF
DNA: TGTGCCAGCAGTTTGAGGGGGAGTGAAAAACTGTTTTTT

length: 17
D: -
size: -
V: TRBV4-1
J: TRBJ1-1
CDR3: CASSQGMFGAQGTEAFF
DNA: TGCGCCAGCAGCCAAGGGATGTTCGGGGCGCAGGGCACTGAAGCTTTCTTT

length: 13
D: -
size: -
V: TRBV28
J: TRBJ2-7
CDR3: CASSLAPREEQYF
DNA: TGTGCCAGCAGTCTCGCCCCGAGGGAGGAGCAGTACTTC

length: 14
D: -
size: few
V: TRBV19
J: TRBJ1-3
CDR3: CASRQHLSGNTIYF
DNA: TGTGCCAGTAGACAGCACCTATCTGGAAACACCATATATTTT

length: 15
D: -
size: once
V: TRBV12-5
J: TRBJ2-1
CDR3: CASGEGVTRADEQFF
DNA: TGTGCTAGTGGAGAGGGAGTTACGCGCGCCGATGAGCAGTTCTTC

length: 14
D: -
size: -
V: TRBV2
J: TRBJ1-2
CDR3: CASRDTGTYYGYTF
DNA: TGTGCCAGCAGGGACACCGGGACTTATTATGGCTACACCTTC

length: 14
D: -
size: -
V: TRBV11-2
J: TRBJ2-1
CDR3: CASSHRGNYNEQFF
DNA: TGTGCCAGCAGCCACCGGGGTAACTACAATGAGCAGTTCTTC

length: 13
D: -
size: -
V: TRBV24-1
J: TRBJ1-1
CDR3: CATSDETWTEAFF
DNA: TGTGCCACCAGTGATGAAACGTGGACTGAAGCTTTCTTT

length: 15
D: -
size: -
V: TRBV28
J: TRBJ1-5
CDR3: CASSLYSGSGQPQHF
DNA: TGTGCCAGCAGTTTATATTCAGGGTCCGGTCAGCCCCAGCATTTT

length: 15
D: TRBD1
size: -
V: TRBV12-3/TRBV12-4
J: TRBJ1-5
CDR3: CASTPDRGPNQPQHF
DNA: TGTGCCAGCACTCCGGACAGGGGGCCCAATCAGCCCCAGCATTTT

length: 17
D: TRBD1
size: -
V: TRBV12-5
J: TRBJ1-1
CDR3: CASGLQVTTGAGTEAFF
DNA: TGTGCTAGTGGTTTGCAGGTCACGACAGGGGCGGGCACTGAAGCTTTCTTT

length: 16
D: TRBD1
size: -
V: TRBV11-2
J: TRBJ1-1
CDR3: CASSLGPGTGFTEAFF
DNA: TGTGCCAGCAGCTTAGGCCCCGGGACAGGGTTCACTGAAGCTTTCTTT

length: 15
D: TRBD1
size: -
V: TRBV27
J: TRBJ1-1
CDR3: CASRLTGGSYTEAFF
DNA: TGTGCCAGCAGATTGACAGGGGGTAGTTACACTGAAGCTTTCTTT

length: 14
D: -
size: once
V: TRBV14
J: TRBJ2-1
CDR3: CASSQEFGSDEQFF
DNA: TGTGCCAGCAGCCAAGAGTTTGGTAGCGATGAGCAGTTCTTC

length: 13
D: -
size: -
V: TRBV19
J: TRBJ1-1
CDR3: CASRERGNTEAFF
DNA: TGTGCCTCTAGGGAGAGGGGGAACACTGAAGCTTTCTTT